This TCR beta chain derives from a study of OX40 agonist ivuxolimab in advanced cancers. Clones were sequenced by immunoSEQ multiplex PCR, and TCRdb holds only the in-frame ones, with some missing. Of roughly 80,000 clones listed, over 90% are singletons. Trimming removed 3 bases from V and 9 bases from J; junction bases left unmatched: 8. Germline assignment: CDR1 SGHNT and CDR2 YENEEA. The CDR3 is 15 amino acids. The sequencing used CD4+ or CD8+ T cells sorted from blood, collected in a trial of the OX40 agonist ivuxolimab. The chain combines TRBV11-3 with TRBJ2-1; 10 bases map to TRBD2. This TCR was sampled from an adult with an advanced solid tumor such as melanoma, head and neck, liver or kidney cancer. In DNA form, the CDR3 reads TGTGCCAGCAGCTTCCTAGCGGGAGAGGGGGGTGAGCAGTTCTTC. It translates to CASSFLAGEGGEQFF.